This is a list of T cell receptor beta chains from one sample in a study of cytomegalovirus exposure and HLA in healthy donors. The table came from immunoSEQ multiplex PCR; TCRdb's copy has only in-frame clones and leaves some out. The table shows roughly 160,000 clones, with more than 70% occurring only once. Sample: PBMCs. The source is a girl aged 5 to 17 in good health and CMV-seronegative. The CDR3 runs from the conserved cysteine through the conserved F or W. A D gene is named only where the DNA matches it firmly. Part of the rows lack a size; the others show once, few, many or a class for expanded clones.

j_call d_call clone_size v_call cdr3_nt cdr3_aa
TRBJ2-1 - - TRBV13 TGTGCCAGCAAAAGGGGACTCGCGGGGTACAATGAGCAGTTCTTC CASKRGLAGYNEQFF
TRBJ2-1 TRBD1 few TRBV6-4 TGTGCCAGCAGCCCCCGACAGGGGGCAGGGCAGTTCTTC CASSPRQGAGQFF
TRBJ2-1 TRBD2 - TRBV9 TGTGCCAGCAGCGTAGACCCCCCGGGAGGTGAGCAGTTCTTC CASSVDPPGGEQFF
TRBJ1-3 TRBD1 - TRBV5-4 TGTGCCAGCAGCTTGGGGGGGACAGGAGCTTTCTCTGGAAACACCATATATTTT CASSLGGTGAFSGNTIYF
TRBJ1-1 TRBD1 - TRBV5-1 TGCGCCAGCAGCGAGGGGACAGGAGGCTTGGGGGCTTTCTTT CASSEGTGGLGAFF
TRBJ2-1 - - TRBV6-6 TGTGCCAGCAGACGATCGGGGAACGGCTACAATGAGCAGTTCTTC CASRRSGNGYNEQFF
TRBJ1-6 - few TRBV9 TGTGCCAGCAGCGCAAACATGATATCTAATTCACCCCTCCACTTT CASSANMISNSPLHF
TRBJ1-2 TRBD1 few TRBV7-8 TGTGCCAGCAGCTTAGGGGGACAGAACTATGGCTACACCTTC CASSLGGQNYGYTF
TRBJ2-2 - - TRBV15 TGTGCCACCAGCCCCCAGGGGTTCACCGGGGAGCTGTTTTTT CATSPQGFTGELFF
TRBJ1-2 - - TRBV2 TGTGCCAGCAGTGAGGGCCAGACTAACTATGGCTACACCTTC CASSEGQTNYGYTF
TRBJ2-5 TRBD2 - TRBV5-5 TGTGCCAGCAGCTTGGCGGCTAGCGGGGGGGGAGAGACCCAGTACTTC CASSLAASGGGETQYF
TRBJ2-3 - few TRBV4-2 TGTGCCAGCAGCCAAGTTCACGGTACCCTCACAGATACGCAGTATTTT CASSQVHGTLTDTQYF
TRBJ2-7 - - TRBV6-6 TGTGCCAGCAGTTATCCGAAGGGGCTGACCAACGAGCAGTACTTC CASSYPKGLTNEQYF
TRBJ1-2 - - TRBV6-6 TGTGCCAGCACCCTGGGGGGGCTGATAGCTAACTATGGCTACACCTTC CASTLGGLIANYGYTF
TRBJ2-7 TRBD2 - TRBV30 TGTGCCTGGAGTCGGCGGGGGGCCAGCTACGAGCAGTACTTC CAWSRRGASYEQYF
TRBJ2-5 - few TRBV5-1 TGCGCCAGCAGCTTGACAGCTTTTCAAGAGACCCAGTACTTC CASSLTAFQETQYF
TRBJ2-5 TRBD2 once TRBV5-1 TGCGCCAGCAGATTTGGGGGACTACAAGAGACCCAGTACTTC CASRFGGLQETQYF
TRBJ2-1 - - TRBV25-1 TGTGCCAGCAGTGATGGTCGCCGCGATGAGCAGTTCTTC CASSDGRRDEQFF
TRBJ2-3 TRBD2 few TRBV6-1 TGTGCCAGCAGTGAACCAAGCGGGGGGGCGGGAGATACGCAGTATTTT CASSEPSGGAGDTQYF
TRBJ1-6 TRBD1 - TRBV10-1 TGCGCCAGCGGGGGACAGGGGAATTCACCCCTCCACTTT CASGGQGNSPLHF
TRBJ1-2 - few TRBV5-6 TGTGCCAGCAGCTTGTGGGAGGGTGTACATGGCTACACCTTC CASSLWEGVHGYTF
TRBJ1-1 - - TRBV6-6 TGTGCCAGCAGGCAAGGGGCGGTCGACACTGAAGCTTTCTTT CASRQGAVDTEAFF
TRBJ1-2 - - TRBV6-1 TGTGCCAGCCAGACAGCGAGACGTGGCTACACCTTC CASQTARRGYTF
TRBJ2-1 - - TRBV7-9 TGTGCCAGCAGCTCAGGACAGAATGAGCAGTTCTTC CASSSGQNEQFF
TRBJ1-4 - - TRBV6-5 TGTGCCAGCAGGGAGGGGGAAAAACTGTTTTTT CASREGEKLFF
TRBJ1-2 - - TRBV4-2 TGTGCCAGCAGCCAAGATCGGTCAAATCCACTTAACTATGGCTACACCTTC CASSQDRSNPLNYGYTF
TRBJ1-4 - - TRBV5-1 TGCGCCAGCAGTTCAGAGGGGAGGTCGGACGAAAAACTGTTTTTT CASSSEGRSDEKLFF
TRBJ2-7 TRBD2 - TRBV7-9 TGTGCCAGCAGCTTAGTACGGGGGGAAACCTACGAGCAGTACTTC CASSLVRGETYEQYF
TRBJ1-6 - - TRBV6-6 TGTGCCAGCAGTCCGGTATATAATTCACCCCTCCACTTT CASSPVYNSPLHF
TRBJ2-1 TRBD2 - TRBV4-2 TGTGCCAGCAGCCAAGGACTAGCGGAAGACTACAATGAGCAGTTCTTC CASSQGLAEDYNEQFF
TRBJ1-5 - few TRBV7-9 TGTGCCAGCAGCTCAGGGCCGAATCAGCCCCAGCATTTT CASSSGPNQPQHF
TRBJ2-7 - - TRBV27 TGTGCCAGCGGGGGACACAGCTCCTACGAGCAGTACTTC CASGGHSSYEQYF
TRBJ2-1 TRBD1 - TRBV10-3 TGTGCCATCAGAGACAGGGGAGGCTACAATGAGCAGTTCTTC CAIRDRGGYNEQFF
TRBJ1-5 TRBD1 - TRBV6-1 TGTGCCAGCAGTGCTGGGACAGGGGGCCATCAGCCCCAGCATTTT CASSAGTGGHQPQHF
TRBJ1-5 TRBD1 - TRBV11-2 TGTGCCAGCAGCTTAGGGCCACAGGGGGCGAGCAATCAGCCCCAGCATTTT CASSLGPQGASNQPQHF
TRBJ1-3 - - TRBV9 TGTGCCAGCAGCGAGGGAGGGGTGGGAGGAAACACCATATATTTT CASSEGGVGGNTIYF
TRBJ1-5 TRBD1 - TRBV6-1 TGTGCCAGCAGGGGACAGGCGATGCCCCAGCATTTT CASRGQAMPQHF
TRBJ2-2 - - TRBV11-2 TGTGCCAGCAGCATGCGGTTTCGCGGGGAGCTGTTTTTT CASSMRFRGELFF
TRBJ1-1 TRBD1 few TRBV19 TGTGCCAGTAGTATAGATAAGGGACAGATGAACACTGAAGCTTTCTTT CASSIDKGQMNTEAFF
TRBJ2-5 - few TRBV7-3 TGTGCCAGCAGCTTAGGTCGAGGGGAGACCCAGTACTTC CASSLGRGETQYF
TRBJ2-7 TRBD1 - TRBV9 TGTGCCAGCAGCGCTGGGACAGGGGGTGGGCACGAGCAGTACTTC CASSAGTGGGHEQYF
TRBJ1-2 - - TRBV6-5 TGTGCCAGCTGGCGGGGGGCGTTGGGCTACACCTTC CASWRGALGYTF
TRBJ2-5 TRBD2 - TRBV18 TGTGCCAGCTCACCTTCGGGGGGTGCCCCAGAGACCCAGTACTTC CASSPSGGAPETQYF
TRBJ2-3 TRBD2 - TRBV19 TGTGCCAGTAGTATGCGAGGACTAGCGGGCACAGATACGCAGTATTTT CASSMRGLAGTDTQYF
TRBJ2-7 - once TRBV4-1 TGCGCCAGCAGCCAAGATAAGGCAGGGGAGTACGAGCAGTACTTC CASSQDKAGEYEQYF
TRBJ1-3 - - TRBV9 TGTGCCAGCAGCGTAGAACAGTTGGTTGACACCATATATTTT CASSVEQLVDTIYF
TRBJ2-7 TRBD2 - TRBV13 TGTGCCAGCGCAGCCCGAGCGGGGGCTGCCTACGAGCAGTACTTC CASAARAGAAYEQYF
TRBJ2-7 TRBD2 - TRBV28 TGTGCCAGCACGGGGACTAGCGGGTTCCTACATTACGAGCAGTACTTC CASTGTSGFLHYEQYF
TRBJ1-2 TRBD1 - TRBV19 TGTGCCAGTAGTATCGTAGGGGGCCCTTATGGCTACACCTTC CASSIVGGPYGYTF
TRBJ1-2 - few TRBV7-9 TGTGCCAGCAGCCGACCGGGGGGCGCCAACTATGGCTACACCTTC CASSRPGGANYGYTF
TRBJ1-5 - few TRBV5-8 TGTGCCAGCAGCCCGAGCAATCAGCCCCAGCATTTT CASSPSNQPQHF
TRBJ1-1 - - TRBV7-9 TGTGCCAGCAGCAACCTCAGGGTCCTGAACACTGAAGCTTTCTTT CASSNLRVLNTEAFF
TRBJ2-1 TRBD2 once TRBV5-1 TGCGCCAGCAGCTTGGTCAGCGGGGGATACAATGAGCAGTTCTTC CASSLVSGGYNEQFF
TRBJ1-2 - - TRBV10-3 TGTGCCATCAGTGGACAGGTTCTATATAGGGATGGCTACACCTTC CAISGQVLYRDGYTF
TRBJ2-5 - few TRBV6-1 TGTGCCAGCAGTGCGACAGTCCAAGAGACCCAGTACTTC CASSATVQETQYF
TRBJ2-7 - - TRBV12-5 TGTGCTAGTGGGTCACAGTTCCGAGATGCCGCGCAGTACTTC CASGSQFRDAAQYF
TRBJ1-4 TRBD1 - TRBV4-1 TGCGCCAGCAGCCAAGCCCGGACAGGGGTGTTTGAAAAACTGTTTTTT CASSQARTGVFEKLFF
TRBJ1-2 - - TRBV23-1 TGCGCCAGCAGTCACCCGGTAGCGGGGGCGCGCAACTATGGCTACACCTTC CASSHPVAGARNYGYTF
TRBJ2-2 TRBD2 few TRBV10-3 TGTGCCATCAGTGAGTCAGGACTAGCGGGCACCGGGGAGCTGTTTTTT CAISESGLAGTGELFF